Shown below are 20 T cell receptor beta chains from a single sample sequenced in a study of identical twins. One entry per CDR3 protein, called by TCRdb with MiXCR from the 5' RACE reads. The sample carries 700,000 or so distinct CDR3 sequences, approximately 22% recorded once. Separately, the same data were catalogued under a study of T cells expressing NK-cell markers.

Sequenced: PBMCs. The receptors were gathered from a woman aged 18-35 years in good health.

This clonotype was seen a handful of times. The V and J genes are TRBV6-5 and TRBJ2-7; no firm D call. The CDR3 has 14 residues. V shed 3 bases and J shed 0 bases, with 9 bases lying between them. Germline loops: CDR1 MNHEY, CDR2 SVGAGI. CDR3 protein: CASSYRLNSYEQYF. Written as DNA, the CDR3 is TGTGCCAGCAGTTATCGACTCAACTCCTACGAGCAGTACTTC.

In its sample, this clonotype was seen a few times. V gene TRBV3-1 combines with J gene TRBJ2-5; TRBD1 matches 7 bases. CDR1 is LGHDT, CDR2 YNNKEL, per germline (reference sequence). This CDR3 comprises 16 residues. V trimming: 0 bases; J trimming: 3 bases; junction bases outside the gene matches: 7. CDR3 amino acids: CASSQEMTGTEETQYF. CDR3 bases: TGTGCCAGCAGCCAAGAAATGACAGGGACGGAAGAGACCCAGTACTTC.

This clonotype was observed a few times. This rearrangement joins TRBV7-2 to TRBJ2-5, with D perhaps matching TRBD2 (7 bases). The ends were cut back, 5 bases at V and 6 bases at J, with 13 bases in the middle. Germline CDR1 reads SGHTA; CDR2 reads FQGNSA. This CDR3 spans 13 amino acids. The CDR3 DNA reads TGTGCCAGCAGCCCCGGCGGGGGCCAGACCCAGTACTTC. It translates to CASSPGGGQTQYF.

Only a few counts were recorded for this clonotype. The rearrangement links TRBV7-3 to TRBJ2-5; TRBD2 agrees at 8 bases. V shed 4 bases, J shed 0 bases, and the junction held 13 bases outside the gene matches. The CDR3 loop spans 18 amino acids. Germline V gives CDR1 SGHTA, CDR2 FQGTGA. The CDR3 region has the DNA TGTGCCAGCAGCTCACGAGGGGGATTAGCGGGGTACCAAGAGACCCAGTACTTC. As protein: CASSSRGGLAGYQETQYF.

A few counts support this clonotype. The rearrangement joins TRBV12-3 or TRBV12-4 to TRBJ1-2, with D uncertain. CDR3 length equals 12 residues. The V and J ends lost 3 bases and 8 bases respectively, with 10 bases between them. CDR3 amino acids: CASSFTGKGYTF. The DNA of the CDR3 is TGTGCCAGCAGTTTTACGGGAAAGGGCTACACCTTC.

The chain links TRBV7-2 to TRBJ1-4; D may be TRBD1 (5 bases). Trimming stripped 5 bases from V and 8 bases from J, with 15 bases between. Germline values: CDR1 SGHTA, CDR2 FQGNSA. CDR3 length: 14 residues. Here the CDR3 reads CASSLDSFREKLFF. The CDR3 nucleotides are TGTGCCAGCAGCCTCGACAGTTTCCGAGAAAAACTGTTTTTT.

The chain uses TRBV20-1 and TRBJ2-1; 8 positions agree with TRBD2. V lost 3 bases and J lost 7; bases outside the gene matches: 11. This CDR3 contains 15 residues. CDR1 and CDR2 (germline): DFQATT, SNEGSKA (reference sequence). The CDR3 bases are TGCAGTGCTAGGACGCGGAGCGGGAGTCAGAATGAGCAGTTCTTC. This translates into CSARTRSGSQNEQFF.

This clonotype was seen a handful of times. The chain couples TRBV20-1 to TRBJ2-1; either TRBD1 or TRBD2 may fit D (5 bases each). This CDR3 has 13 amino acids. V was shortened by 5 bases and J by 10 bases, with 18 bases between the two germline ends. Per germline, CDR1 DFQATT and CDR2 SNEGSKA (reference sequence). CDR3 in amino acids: CSAPGTTEVEQFF. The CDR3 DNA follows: TGCAGTGCTCCCGGGACCACAGAGGTGGAGCAGTTCTTC.

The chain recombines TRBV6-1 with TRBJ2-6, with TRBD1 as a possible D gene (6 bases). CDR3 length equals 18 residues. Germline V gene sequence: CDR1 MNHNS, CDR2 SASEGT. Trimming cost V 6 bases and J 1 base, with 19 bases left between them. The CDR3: CASRGDPGARSGANVLTF. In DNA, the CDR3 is TGTGCCAGCAGGGGAGACCCAGGGGCTCGATCTGGGGCCAACGTCCTGACTTTC.

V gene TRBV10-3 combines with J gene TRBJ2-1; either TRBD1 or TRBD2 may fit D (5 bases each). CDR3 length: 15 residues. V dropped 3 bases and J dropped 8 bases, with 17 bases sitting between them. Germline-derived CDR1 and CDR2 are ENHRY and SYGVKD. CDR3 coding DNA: TGTGCCATCAGTGACCCAGCGAGGGGCTGGGATGAGCAGTTCTTC. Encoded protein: CAISDPARGWDEQFF.

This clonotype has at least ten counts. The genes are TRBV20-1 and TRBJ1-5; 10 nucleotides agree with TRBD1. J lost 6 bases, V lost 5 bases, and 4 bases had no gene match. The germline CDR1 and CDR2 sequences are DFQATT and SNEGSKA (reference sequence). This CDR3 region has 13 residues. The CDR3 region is CSAVGTGVQPQHF. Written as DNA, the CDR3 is TGCAGTGCTGTTGGGACAGGGGTTCAGCCCCAGCATTTT.

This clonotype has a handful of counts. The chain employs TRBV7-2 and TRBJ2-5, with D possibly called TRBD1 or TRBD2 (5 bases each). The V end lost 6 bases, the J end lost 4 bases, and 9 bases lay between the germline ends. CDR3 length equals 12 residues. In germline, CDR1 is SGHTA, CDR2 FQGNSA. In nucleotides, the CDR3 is TGTGCCAGCAGGGGGGAATCAGAGACCCAGTACTTC. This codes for CASRGESETQYF.

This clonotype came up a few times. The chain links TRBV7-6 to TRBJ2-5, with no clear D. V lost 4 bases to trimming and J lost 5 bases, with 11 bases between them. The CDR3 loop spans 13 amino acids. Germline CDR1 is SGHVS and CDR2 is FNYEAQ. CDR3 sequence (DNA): TGTGCCAGCAGCTCCGGCTACGATGAGACCCAGTACTTC. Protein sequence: CASSSGYDETQYF. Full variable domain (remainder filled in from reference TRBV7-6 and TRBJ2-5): GAGVSQSPRYKVTKRGQDVALRCDPISGHVSLYWYRQALGQGPEFLTYFNYEAQQDKSGLPNDRFSAERPEGSISTLTIQRTEQRDSAMYRCASSSGYDETQYFGPGTRLLVL.

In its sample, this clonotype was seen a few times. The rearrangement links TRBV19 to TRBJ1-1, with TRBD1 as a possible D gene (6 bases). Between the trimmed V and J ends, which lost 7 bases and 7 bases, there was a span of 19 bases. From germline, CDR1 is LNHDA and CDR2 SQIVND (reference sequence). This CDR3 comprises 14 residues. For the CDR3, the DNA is TGTGCCAGTAACCGAGGGGGGGCCATGTATGAAGCTTTCTTT. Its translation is CASNRGGAMYEAFF.

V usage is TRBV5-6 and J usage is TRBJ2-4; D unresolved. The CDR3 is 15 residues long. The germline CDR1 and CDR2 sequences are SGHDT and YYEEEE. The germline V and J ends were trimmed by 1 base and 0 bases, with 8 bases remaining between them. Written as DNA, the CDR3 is TGTGCCAGCAGCTTGTTGACCATAGCCAAAAACATTCAGTACTTC. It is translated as CASSLLTIAKNIQYF.

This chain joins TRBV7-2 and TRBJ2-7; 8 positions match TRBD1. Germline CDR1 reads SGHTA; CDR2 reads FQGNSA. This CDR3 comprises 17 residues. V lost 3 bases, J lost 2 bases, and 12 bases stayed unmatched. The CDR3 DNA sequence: TGTGCCAGCAGCTTGAACCCTCTTGGGACAGGCGCCTACGAGCAGTACTTC. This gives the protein CASSLNPLGTGAYEQYF.

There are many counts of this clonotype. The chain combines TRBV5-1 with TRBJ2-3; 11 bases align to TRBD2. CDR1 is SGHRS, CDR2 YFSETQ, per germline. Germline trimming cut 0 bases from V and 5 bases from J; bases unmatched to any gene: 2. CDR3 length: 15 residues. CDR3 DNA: TGCGCCAGCAGCTTGGAAGGACTAGCGGGAGATACGCAGTATTTT. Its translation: CASSLEGLAGDTQYF.

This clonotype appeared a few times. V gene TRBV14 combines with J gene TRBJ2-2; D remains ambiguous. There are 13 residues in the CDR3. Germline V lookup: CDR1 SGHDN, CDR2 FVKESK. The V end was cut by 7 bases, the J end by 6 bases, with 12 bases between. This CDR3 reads CASTSQSSGELFF. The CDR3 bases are TGTGCCAGCACCTCACAGTCTTCCGGGGAGCTGTTTTTT.

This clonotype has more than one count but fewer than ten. CDR3 region: CASSSPPETQYF. The CDR3 bases are TGTGCCAGCAGTTCACCCCCGGAGACCCAGTACTTC. This chain links TRBV25-1 with TRBJ2-5; D is undetermined. This CDR3 has 12 amino acids. The ends were cut back, 5 bases at V and 5 bases at J, with 9 bases in the middle. Germline CDR1 reads MGHDK; CDR2 reads SYGVNS.

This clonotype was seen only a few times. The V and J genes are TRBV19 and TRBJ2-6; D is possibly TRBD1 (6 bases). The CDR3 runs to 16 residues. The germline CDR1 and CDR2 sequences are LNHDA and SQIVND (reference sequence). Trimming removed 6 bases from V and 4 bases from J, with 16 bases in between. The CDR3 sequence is CASSLDSRTGANVLTF. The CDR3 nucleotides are TGTGCCAGTAGCCTGGACAGTAGGACCGGGGCCAACGTCCTGACTTTC.